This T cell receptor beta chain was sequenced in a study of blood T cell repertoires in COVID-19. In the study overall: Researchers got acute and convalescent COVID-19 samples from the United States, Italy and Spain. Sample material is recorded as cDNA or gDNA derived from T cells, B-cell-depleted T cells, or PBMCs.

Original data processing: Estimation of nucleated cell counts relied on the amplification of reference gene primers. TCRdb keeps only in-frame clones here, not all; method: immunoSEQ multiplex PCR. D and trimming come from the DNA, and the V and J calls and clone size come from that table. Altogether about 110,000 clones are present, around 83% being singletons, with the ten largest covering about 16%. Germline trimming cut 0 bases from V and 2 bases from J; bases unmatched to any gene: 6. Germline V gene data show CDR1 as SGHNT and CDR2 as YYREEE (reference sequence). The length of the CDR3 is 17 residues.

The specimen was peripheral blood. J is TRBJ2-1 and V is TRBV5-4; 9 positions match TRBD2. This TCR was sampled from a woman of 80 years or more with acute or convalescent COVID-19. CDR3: CASSLDPTSGPYNEQFF. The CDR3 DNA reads TGTGCCAGCAGCTTGGACCCCACTAGCGGGCCCTACAATGAGCAGTTCTTC.